This T cell receptor (beta chain) originates from a study of T cell changes during pregnancy in multiple sclerosis. The CDR3 is 16 residues long. Trimming took 3 bases from V and 4 from J, leaving 18 bases between them. Germline CDR1 MNHEY, CDR2 SVGAGI. Here immunoSEQ multiplex PCR was the method, and the copy in TCRdb shows in-frame clones only, minus some. The data hold 70,000 or so clones, with about nine tenths observed a single time. This clone was recorded only once. The chain joins TRBV6-5 to TRBJ1-2, with a possible D match to TRBD1 (5 bases). Sequences were derived from peripheral blood, sampled in the third trimester of pregnancy. The clonotype was recovered from a female donor in good health, enrolled as a control in a pregnancy study. CDR3 loop: CASSYISPGGFYGYTF. The DNA for the CDR3 is TGTGCCAGCAGTTATATTTCCCCGGGGGGGTTCTATGGCTACACCTTC.